This paragraph reports one T cell receptor beta chain. The antigen is undetermined. These data are taken from a study of cytomegalovirus exposure and HLA in healthy donors. The PCR contained 60 Vbeta and 13 Jbeta primers. The data were produced by immunoSEQ multiplex PCR, yet TCRdb's version contains in-frame clones alone and is incomplete. This table has under 150,000 clones, around 72% appearing once. General observations from the study: Later analysis indicated greater clonal expansion among HLA-associated TCR beta chains than among equally common other chains. A missense variant in DCLRE1C was later tied to TCR beta V- and J-gene trimming. A later analysis showed TCR association rates differing by HLA locus, peaking at DRB1 and lowest at HLA-C.

V was cut by 5 bases and J by 7 bases, with 8 bases left in between. Germline V gives CDR1 SQVTM, CDR2 ANQGSEA. The CDR3 spans 11 residues. This receptor was obtained from a woman between 40 and 50 years old in good health and CMV-seronegative. The sequenced sample was PBMCs. The chain links TRBV29-1 to TRBJ1-4; no clear D. The CDR3 protein is CSVYRSEKLFF. In DNA form, the CDR3 reads TGCAGCGTTTATCGCAGTGAAAAACTGTTTTTT. The full variable domain, rest sourced from reference TRBV29-1 and TRBJ1-4, is SAVISQKPSRDICQRGTSLTIQCQVDSQVTMMFWYRQQPGQSLTLIATANQGSEATYESGFVIDKFPISRPNLTFSTLTVSNMSPEDSSIYLCSVYRSEKLFFGSGTQLSVL.